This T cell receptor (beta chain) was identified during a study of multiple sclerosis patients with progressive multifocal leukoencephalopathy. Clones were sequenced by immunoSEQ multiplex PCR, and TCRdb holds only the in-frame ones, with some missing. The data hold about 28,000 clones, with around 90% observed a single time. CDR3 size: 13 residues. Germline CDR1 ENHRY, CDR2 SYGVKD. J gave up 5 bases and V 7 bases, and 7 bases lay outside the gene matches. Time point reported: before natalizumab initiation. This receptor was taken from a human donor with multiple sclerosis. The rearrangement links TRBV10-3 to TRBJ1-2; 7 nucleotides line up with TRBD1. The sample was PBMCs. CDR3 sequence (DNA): TGTGCCATCATGCCAGGGGGGAGTTATGGCTACACCTTC. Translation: CAIMPGGSYGYTF.